This TCR beta chain stems from a study of OX40 agonist ivuxolimab in advanced cancers. Whole-study context: Every 2 weeks, ivuxolimab was infused into the patients intravenously at between 0.01 and 10 mg/kg. Patients achieving partial responses numbered three: one hepatocellular carcinoma case and two cutaneous melanoma cases.

The count of this clone is one. TCRdb keeps only in-frame clones here, not all; method: immunoSEQ multiplex PCR. This table holds 65,000 to 95,000 clones, about four fifths found once. Germline V CDR1 and CDR2: SGHRS, YFSETQ. The CDR3 covers 16 residues. Trimming removed 4 bases at V and 0 bases at J, with 13 bases between. This receptor was taken from an adult with an advanced solid tumor such as melanoma, head and neck, liver or kidney cancer. Source: CD4+ or CD8+ T cells sorted from blood, taken in a trial of the OX40 agonist ivuxolimab. The V gene is TRBV5-1, the J gene TRBJ1-4; weak D call: TRBD1 (5 bases). The CDR3 DNA follows: TGCGCCAGCAGCCCCGGGACGCTAGCAACTAATGAAAAACTGTTTTTT. Translating gives CASSPGTLATNEKLFF.